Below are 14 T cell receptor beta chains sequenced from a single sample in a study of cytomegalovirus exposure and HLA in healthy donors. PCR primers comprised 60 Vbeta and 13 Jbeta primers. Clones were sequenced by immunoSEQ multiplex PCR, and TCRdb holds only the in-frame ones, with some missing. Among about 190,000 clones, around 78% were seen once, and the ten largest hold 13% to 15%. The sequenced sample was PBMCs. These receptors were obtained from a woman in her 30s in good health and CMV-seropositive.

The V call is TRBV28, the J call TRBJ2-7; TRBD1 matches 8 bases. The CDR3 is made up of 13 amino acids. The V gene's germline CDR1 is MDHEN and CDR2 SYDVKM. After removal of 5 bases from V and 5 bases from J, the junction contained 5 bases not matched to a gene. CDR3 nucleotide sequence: TGTGCCAGCAGTCCGACAGGGGAGGACGAGCAGTACTTC. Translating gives CASSPTGEDEQYF.

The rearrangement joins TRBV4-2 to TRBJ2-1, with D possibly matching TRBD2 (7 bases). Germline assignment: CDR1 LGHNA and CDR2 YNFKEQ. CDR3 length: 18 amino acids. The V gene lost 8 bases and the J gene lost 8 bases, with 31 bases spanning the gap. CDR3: CASELGGAGKVVRDEQFF. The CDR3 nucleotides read TGTGCCAGCGAACTTGGGGGGGCGGGGAAGGTTGTGCGGGATGAGCAGTTCTTC.

CDR3 region: CASSGGGWNTGELFF. Here the CDR3 DNA reads TGTGCCAGCTCGGGGGGGGGATGGAACACCGGGGAGCTGTTTTTT. V is TRBV5-4 and J is TRBJ2-2; 8 nucleotides align to TRBD2. The germline CDR1 and CDR2 sequences are SGHNT and YYREEE (reference sequence). With V trimmed by 7 bases and J by 1 base, 6 bases remained unmatched. The CDR3 runs 15 residues. Filled out from reference TRBV5-4 and TRBJ2-2, the complete variable domain reads ETGVTQSPTHLIKTRGQQVTLRCSSQSGHNTVSWYQQALGQGPQFIFQYYREEENGRGNFPPRFSGLQFPNYSSELNVNALELDDSALYLCASSGGGWNTGELFFGEGSRLTVL.

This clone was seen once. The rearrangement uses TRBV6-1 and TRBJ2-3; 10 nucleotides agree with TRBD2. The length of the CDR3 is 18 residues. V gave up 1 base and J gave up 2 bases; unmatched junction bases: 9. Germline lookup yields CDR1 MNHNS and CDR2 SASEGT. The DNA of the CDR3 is TGTGCCAGCAGTGAAGGGGTGGGAAGCGGGGGGGCCACAGATACGCAGTATTTT. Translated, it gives CASSEGVGSGGATDTQYF.

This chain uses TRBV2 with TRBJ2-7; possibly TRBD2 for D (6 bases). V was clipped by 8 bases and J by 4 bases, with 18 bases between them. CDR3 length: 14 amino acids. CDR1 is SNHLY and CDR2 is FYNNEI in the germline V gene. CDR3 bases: TGTGCCAGCGAGGACCTAGCGATCGGGTACGAGCAGTACTTC. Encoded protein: CASEDLAIGYEQYF.

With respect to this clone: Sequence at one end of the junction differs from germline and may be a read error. CDR3 region: CASSLTRAGANVLTF. CDR3 sequence (DNA): TGTGCCAGCAGCTTAACCAGGGCTGGAGCCAACGTCCTGACTTTC. The genes are TRBV7-3 and TRBJ2-6; a weak D match, TRBD1 (5 bases). CDR3 size: 15 residues. Germline values: CDR1 SGHTA, CDR2 FQGTGA.

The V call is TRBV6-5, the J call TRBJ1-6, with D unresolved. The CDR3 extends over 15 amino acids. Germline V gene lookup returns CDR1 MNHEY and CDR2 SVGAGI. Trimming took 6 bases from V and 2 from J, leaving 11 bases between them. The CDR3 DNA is TGTGCCAGCAGCCTCAGCGGGGCCTATAATTCACCCCTCCACTTT. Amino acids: CASSLSGAYNSPLHF.

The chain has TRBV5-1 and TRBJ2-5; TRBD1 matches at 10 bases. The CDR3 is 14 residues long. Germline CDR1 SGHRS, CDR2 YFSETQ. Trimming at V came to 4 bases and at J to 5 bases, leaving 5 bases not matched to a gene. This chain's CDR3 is CASSPTGGRETQYF. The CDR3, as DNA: TGCGCCAGCAGCCCGACAGGGGGCAGGGAGACCCAGTACTTC.

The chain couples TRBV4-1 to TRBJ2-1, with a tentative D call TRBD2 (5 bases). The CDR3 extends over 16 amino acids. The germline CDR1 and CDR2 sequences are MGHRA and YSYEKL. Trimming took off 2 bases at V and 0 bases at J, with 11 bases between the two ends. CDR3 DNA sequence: TGCGCCAGCAGCCAACAGGACTTGATCTCCTACAATGAGCAGTTCTTC. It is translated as CASSQQDLISYNEQFF.

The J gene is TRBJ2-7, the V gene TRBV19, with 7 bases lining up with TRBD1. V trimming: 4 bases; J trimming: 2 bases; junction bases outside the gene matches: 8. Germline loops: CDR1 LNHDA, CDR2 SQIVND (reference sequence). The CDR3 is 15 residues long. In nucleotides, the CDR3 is TGTGCCAGTAGTAAGGGGGCAGACTACCCCTACGAGCAGTACTTC. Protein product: CASSKGADYPYEQYF.

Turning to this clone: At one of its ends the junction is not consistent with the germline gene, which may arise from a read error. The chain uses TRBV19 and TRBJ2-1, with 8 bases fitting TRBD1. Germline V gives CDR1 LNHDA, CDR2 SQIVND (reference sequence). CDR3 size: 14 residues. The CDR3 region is CACSIRTGSNEQFF. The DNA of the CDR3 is TGTGCCTGTAGTATCCGGACAGGGTCCAATGAGCAGTTCTTC.

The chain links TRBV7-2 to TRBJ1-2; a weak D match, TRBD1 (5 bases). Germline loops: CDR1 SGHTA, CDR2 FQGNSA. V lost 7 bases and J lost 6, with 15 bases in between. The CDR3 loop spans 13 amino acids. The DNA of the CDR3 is TGTGCCAGCACCCCAGGGAGGGTGAATGGCTACACCTTC. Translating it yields CASTPGRVNGYTF.

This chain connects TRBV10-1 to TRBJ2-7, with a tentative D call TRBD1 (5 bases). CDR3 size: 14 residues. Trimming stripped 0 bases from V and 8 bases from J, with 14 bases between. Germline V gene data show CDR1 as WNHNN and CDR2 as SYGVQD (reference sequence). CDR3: CASSESGQGGKQYF. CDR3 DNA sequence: TGCGCCAGCAGTGAGTCTGGGCAGGGTGGGAAGCAGTACTTC.

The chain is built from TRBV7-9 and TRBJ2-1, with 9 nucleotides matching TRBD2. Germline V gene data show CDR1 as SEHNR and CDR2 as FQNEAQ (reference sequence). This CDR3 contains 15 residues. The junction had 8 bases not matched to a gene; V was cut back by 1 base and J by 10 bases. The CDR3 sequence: CASSLEAGGPREQFF. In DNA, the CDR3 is TGTGCCAGCAGCTTAGAGGCGGGAGGGCCTAGGGAGCAGTTCTTC.